A selection of T cell receptor beta chains follows, all from one sample in a study of T cell responses to AZD1222 COVID-19 vaccine. This table comes from immunoSEQ multiplex PCR, and its TCRdb copy is limited to in-frame clones, with some not included. The data contain about 180,000 clones, 90% to 95% of them singletons. The input for sequencing was peripheral blood, taken 28 days after the second AZD1222 dose. These TCRs come from an adult who received the AZD1222 COVID-19 vaccine. Each CDR3 is given with its conserved first and last residue. D genes are given only for firm matches. Some rows have no size entry. The others give once, few or many, or a class for an expanded clone.

size: .
D: TRBD2
length: 14
V: TRBV29-1
J: TRBJ2-1
CDR3: CSLRTSGSYNEQFF
DNA: TGCAGCTTAAGAACTAGCGGGAGCTACAATGAGCAGTTCTTC

size: .
D: .
length: 17
V: TRBV28
J: TRBJ1-2
CDR3: CASSLFRNRRVNYGYTF
DNA: TGTGCCAGCAGCCTCTTCCGGAACAGGAGAGTAAACTATGGCTACACCTTC

size: .
D: .
length: 14
V: TRBV13
J: TRBJ2-2
CDR3: CASSQGSGTGELFF
DNA: TGTGCCAGCAGCCAGGGGTCCGGCACCGGGGAGCTGTTTTTT

size: .
D: .
length: 11
V: TRBV12-3/TRBV12-4
J: TRBJ1-4
CDR3: CASRANEKLFF
DNA: TGTGCCAGCCGGGCTAATGAAAAACTGTTTTTT

size: .
D: .
length: 13
V: TRBV28
J: TRBJ1-2
CDR3: CASSLSSDYGYTF
DNA: TGTGCCAGCAGTTTATCCTCGGACTATGGCTACACCTTC

size: .
D: .
length: 12
V: TRBV3-1/TRBV3-2
J: TRBJ1-1
CDR3: CASSQWNTEAFF
DNA: TGTGCCAGCAGCCAATGGAACACTGAAGCTTTCTTT

size: .
D: .
length: 11
V: TRBV29-1
J: TRBJ1-1
CDR3: CSVKREIEAFF
DNA: TGCAGCGTTAAGAGGGAGATTGAAGCTTTCTTT

size: .
D: .
length: 14
V: TRBV2
J: TRBJ1-4
CDR3: CASLQGLANEKLFF
DNA: TGTGCCAGCCTCCAGGGGTTGGCTAATGAAAAACTGTTTTTT

size: .
D: .
length: 14
V: TRBV11-1
J: TRBJ2-3
CDR3: CASSLGADTNTQYF
DNA: TGTGCCAGCAGCTTAGGGGCAGACACAAATACGCAGTATTTT

size: .
D: TRBD1
length: 18
V: TRBV5-1
J: TRBJ1-2
CDR3: CASSPDPGQGNSGYGYTF
DNA: TGCGCCAGCAGCCCGGACCCGGGACAGGGAAATTCAGGCTATGGCTACACCTTC

size: .
D: .
length: 16
V: TRBV1
J: TRBJ2-3
CDR3: CTSSPCRGPSTDTQYF
DNA: TGCACCAGCAGCCCATGTAGGGGGCCCAGCACAGATACGCAGTATTTT

size: .
D: .
length: 14
V: TRBV7-9
J: TRBJ1-2
CDR3: CASSVGPANYGYTF
DNA: TGTGCCAGCAGCGTGGGACCGGCGAACTATGGCTACACCTTC

size: .
D: TRBD2
length: 17
V: TRBV5-4
J: TRBJ2-1
CDR3: CASSLVGSGMLYNEQFF
DNA: TGTGCCAGCAGCTTGGTCGGTAGCGGGATGTTATACAATGAGCAGTTCTTC

size: .
D: .
length: 12
V: TRBV30
J: TRBJ2-6
CDR3: CAWSFGANVLTF
DNA: TGTGCCTGGAGTTTTGGGGCCAACGTCCTGACTTTC

size: .
D: TRBD2
length: 14
V: TRBV20-1
J: TRBJ2-1
CDR3: CSASNLAGVDEQFF
DNA: TGCAGTGCTAGTAATCTAGCGGGAGTCGATGAGCAGTTCTTC

size: .
D: TRBD1
length: 16
V: TRBV19
J: TRBJ1-2
CDR3: CASSIVHGQGLYGYTF
DNA: TGTGCCAGTAGTATAGTCCACGGACAGGGGTTATATGGCTACACCTTC

size: .
D: .
length: 15
V: TRBV5-1
J: TRBJ2-3
CDR3: CASSTLQTGGDTQYF
DNA: TGCGCCAGCAGCACTTTGCAGACCGGGGGTGATACGCAGTATTTT

size: .
D: .
length: 16
V: TRBV3-1/TRBV3-2
J: TRBJ2-2
CDR3: CASSQVWDPNTGELFF
DNA: TGTGCCAGCAGCCAAGTGTGGGACCCGAACACCGGGGAGCTGTTTTTT

size: .
D: .
length: 12
V: TRBV11-3
J: TRBJ1-1
CDR3: CASSGGDTEAFF
DNA: TGTGCCAGCAGTGGGGGCGACACTGAAGCTTTCTTT

size: .
D: .
length: 14
V: TRBV27
J: TRBJ1-5
CDR3: CASSLFGNNQPQHF
DNA: TGTGCCAGCAGTTTATTTGGCAACAATCAGCCCCAGCATTTT

size: .
D: .
length: 14
V: TRBV6-5
J: TRBJ2-7
CDR3: CASSMGEYRDEQYF
DNA: TGTGCCAGCAGTATGGGGGAGTATCGGGACGAGCAGTACTTC

size: .
D: TRBD1
length: 15
V: TRBV3-1/TRBV3-2
J: TRBJ1-2
CDR3: CASSFGTAGYYGYTF
DNA: TGTGCCAGCAGCTTTGGGACAGCTGGATACTATGGCTACACCTTC

size: once
D: TRBD2
length: 16
V: TRBV2
J: TRBJ2-7
CDR3: CASSGPQPSGAYEQYF
DNA: TGTGCCAGCAGTGGCCCCCAACCTAGCGGGGCCTACGAGCAGTACTTC

size: .
D: TRBD1
length: 16
V: TRBV5-4
J: TRBJ2-7
CDR3: CASTPGTGGALREQYF
DNA: TGTGCCAGCACCCCCGGGACAGGGGGCGCCCTCCGCGAGCAGTACTTC

size: .
D: TRBD1
length: 14
V: TRBV6-6
J: TRBJ1-5
CDR3: CASRPQGDNQPQHF
DNA: TGTGCCAGCAGACCCCAGGGGGACAATCAGCCCCAGCATTTT

size: .
D: .
length: 12
V: TRBV2
J: TRBJ1-1
CDR3: CASAQGIAEAFF
DNA: TGTGCCAGCGCACAGGGTATCGCTGAAGCTTTCTTT

size: .
D: .
length: 13
V: TRBV30
J: TRBJ1-2
CDR3: CAWSIQRYYGYTF
DNA: TGTGCCTGGAGTATACAGCGATATTATGGCTACACCTTC

size: .
D: .
length: 15
V: TRBV11-3
J: TRBJ2-1
CDR3: CASKRWAGRHHEQFF
DNA: TGTGCCAGCAAGAGGTGGGCGGGACGCCATCATGAGCAGTTCTTC

size: .
D: .
length: 13
V: TRBV12-3/TRBV12-4
J: TRBJ1-1
CDR3: CASLVRENTEAFF
DNA: TGTGCCAGCTTGGTCCGCGAAAACACTGAAGCTTTCTTT

size: .
D: .
length: 10
V: TRBV28
J: TRBJ2-7
CDR3: CASKGYEQYF
DNA: TGTGCCAGCAAGGGTTACGAGCAGTACTTC

size: .
D: .
length: 15
V: TRBV9
J: TRBJ2-2
CDR3: CASSVGGRFTGELFF
DNA: TGTGCCAGCAGCGTAGGAGGGAGGTTCACCGGGGAGCTGTTTTTT

size: .
D: .
length: 16
V: TRBV6-2/TRBV6-3
J: TRBJ1-3
CDR3: CASSPDTATGGNTIYF
DNA: TGTGCCAGCAGCCCCGACACGGCAACGGGAGGAAACACCATATATTTT

size: few
D: .
length: 15
V: TRBV4-1
J: TRBJ2-7
CDR3: CASSQSFGESYEQYF
DNA: TGCGCCAGCAGCCAGTCCTTCGGTGAATCCTACGAGCAGTACTTC

size: .
D: TRBD1
length: 14
V: TRBV27
J: TRBJ2-7
CDR3: CASRYRDRVGEQYF
DNA: TGTGCCAGCAGGTACCGGGACAGGGTCGGCGAGCAGTACTTC

size: .
D: TRBD1
length: 17
V: TRBV6-1
J: TRBJ1-1
CDR3: CASSEAKTGGRNTEAFF
DNA: TGTGCCAGCAGTGAAGCAAAGACAGGGGGCCGGAACACTGAAGCTTTCTTT

size: .
D: TRBD1
length: 15
V: TRBV6-1
J: TRBJ2-3
CDR3: CASSEAGQNTDTQYF
DNA: TGTGCCAGCAGTGAAGCGGGACAGAACACAGATACGCAGTATTTT

size: .
D: .
length: 11
V: TRBV6-5
J: TRBJ1-1
CDR3: CASATGTEAFF
DNA: TGTGCCAGCGCAACGGGCACTGAAGCTTTCTTT

size: .
D: TRBD1
length: 14
V: TRBV6-5
J: TRBJ1-4
CDR3: CAVRGGTGTEKLFF
DNA: TGTGCCGTACGGGGGGGGACAGGGACTGAAAAACTGTTTTTT

size: .
D: .
length: 14
V: TRBV21-1
J: TRBJ1-1
CDR3: CASTPTGENTEAFF
DNA: TGTGCCAGCACCCCGACAGGGGAGAACACTGAAGCTTTCTTT

size: .
D: .
length: 14
V: TRBV18
J: TRBJ2-7
CDR3: CASSPPTPPYEQYF
DNA: TGTGCCAGCTCACCCCCGACACCCCCCTACGAGCAGTACTTC

size: once
D: .
length: 13
V: TRBV19
J: TRBJ2-6
CDR3: CASDTSGANVLTF
DNA: TGTGCCAGTGACACCTCTGGGGCCAACGTCCTGACTTTC

size: .
D: .
length: 14
V: TRBV19
J: TRBJ2-1
CDR3: CASSLRLGYNEQFF
DNA: TGTGCCAGTAGTTTGCGATTAGGCTACAATGAGCAGTTCTTC

size: .
D: .
length: 14
V: TRBV21-1
J: TRBJ2-2
CDR3: CASPSGLNTGELFF
DNA: TGTGCCAGCCCTAGCGGGTTGAACACCGGGGAGCTGTTTTTT

size: few
D: .
length: 14
V: TRBV19
J: TRBJ1-5
CDR3: CASRVGADGQPQHF
DNA: TGTGCCAGTAGGGTTGGGGCGGATGGGCAGCCCCAGCATTTT

size: .
D: TRBD1
length: 14
V: TRBV2
J: TRBJ2-7
CDR3: CASSLPGGTYEQYF
DNA: TGTGCCAGCAGCCTTCCAGGGGGAACCTACGAGCAGTACTTC

size: .
D: .
length: 13
V: TRBV20-1
J: TRBJ1-5
CDR3: CSASPGNNQPQHF
DNA: TGCAGTGCTAGTCCGGGGAACAATCAGCCCCAGCATTTT

size: once
D: TRBD2
length: 17
V: TRBV19
J: TRBJ2-5
CDR3: CASSKGLAGSVQETQYF
DNA: TGTGCCAGTAGTAAGGGACTAGCGGGGAGTGTACAAGAGACCCAGTACTTC